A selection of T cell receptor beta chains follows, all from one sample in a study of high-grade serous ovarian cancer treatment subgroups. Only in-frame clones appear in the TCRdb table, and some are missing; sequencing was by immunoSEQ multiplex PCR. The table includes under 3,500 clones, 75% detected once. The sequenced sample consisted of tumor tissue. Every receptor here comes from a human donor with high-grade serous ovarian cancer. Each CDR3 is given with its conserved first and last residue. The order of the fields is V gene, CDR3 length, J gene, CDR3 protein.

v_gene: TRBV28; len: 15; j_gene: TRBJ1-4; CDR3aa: CASSFKQGVAEKLFF
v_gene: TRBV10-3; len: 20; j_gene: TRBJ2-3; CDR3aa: CAISFPRDYTTSQFTDTQYF
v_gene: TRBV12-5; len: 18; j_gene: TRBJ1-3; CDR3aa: CASGLIPDGTITGNTIYF
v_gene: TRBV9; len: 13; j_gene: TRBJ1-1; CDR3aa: CASSTGLDTEAFF
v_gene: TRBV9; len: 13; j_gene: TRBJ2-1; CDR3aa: CASSVSTRNEQFF
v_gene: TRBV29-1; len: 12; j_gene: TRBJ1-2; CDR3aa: CSTGGDNYGYTF
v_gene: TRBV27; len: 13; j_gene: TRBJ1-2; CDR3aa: CASSLGQGYGYTF
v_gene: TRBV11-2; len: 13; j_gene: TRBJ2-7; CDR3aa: CASTLQGAYEQYF
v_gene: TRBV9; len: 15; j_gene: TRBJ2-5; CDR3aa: CASSVQGTSQETQYF
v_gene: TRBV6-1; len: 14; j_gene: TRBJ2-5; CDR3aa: CASSAQTAQETQYF
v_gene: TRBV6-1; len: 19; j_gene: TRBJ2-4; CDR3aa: CASSGRTGGFLGEKNIQYF
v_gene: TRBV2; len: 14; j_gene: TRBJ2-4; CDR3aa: CASSLTGTGDGGYF
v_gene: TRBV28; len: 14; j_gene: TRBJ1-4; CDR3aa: CASSRGQGREKLFF
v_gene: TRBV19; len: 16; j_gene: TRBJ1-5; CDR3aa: CASSIRQTGLAQPQHF
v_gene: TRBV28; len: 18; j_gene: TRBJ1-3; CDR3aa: CASNGWDITGRGGNTIYF
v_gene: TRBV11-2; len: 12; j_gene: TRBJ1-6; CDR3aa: CASSLPDSPLHF
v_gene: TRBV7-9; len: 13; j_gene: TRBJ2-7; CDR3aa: CASSLKGAYEQYF
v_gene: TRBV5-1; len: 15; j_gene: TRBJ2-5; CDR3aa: CASSLELGSQETQYF
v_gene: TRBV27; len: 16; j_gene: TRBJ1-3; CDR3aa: CASSPGHPWGGNTIYF
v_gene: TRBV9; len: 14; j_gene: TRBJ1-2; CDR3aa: CASSVAGRNYGYTF